This TCR beta chain was recorded in a study of blood T cell repertoires in COVID-19. Sequenced by immunoSEQ multiplex PCR; TCRdb stores in-frame clones only, minus some. The data show approximately 350,000 clones, with 75% to 90% seen just once and roughly 7.2% held by the top ten. The CDR3 length is 13 residues. The germline V gene has CDR1 SGHTA and CDR2 FQGNSA. V lost 4 bases to trimming and J lost 4 bases; unmatched junction nucleotides: 3. The chain carries TRBV7-2 and TRBJ1-2, with 7 bases that match TRBD1. This receptor was identified in a woman aged 55-69 years with COVID-19, enrolled during active disease. The material sequenced was peripheral blood. Written as DNA, the CDR3 is TGTGCCAGCAGCTCGGGACAGCGCTATGGCTACACCTTC. This translates into CASSSGQRYGYTF.